The 15 T cell receptor beta chains reported below all come from one sample, sequenced in a study of shared clonotypes between healthy human individuals. TCRdb's table, derived via immunoSEQ multiplex PCR, lists solely in-frame clones and lacks some. This sample has approximately 1.4 million clones, with 98% found just once. Sequencing was carried out using naive CD4+ T cells sorted from blood. Indicated subset: CD45RA+ positively selected. The receptors derive from a man aged 25 to 40 in good health.

This chain uses TRBV7-9 with TRBJ1-2; TRBD1 agrees at 9 bases. Germline assignment: CDR1 SEHNR and CDR2 FQNEAQ (reference sequence). The CDR3 spans 14 residues. V lost 5 bases, J lost 3 bases, and 4 bases stayed unmatched. DNA for the CDR3: TGTGCCAGCAGCGAATGGGACAGGGACTATGGCTACACCTTC. Translation gives CASSEWDRDYGYTF.

The chain combines TRBV4-3 with TRBJ2-4, with TRBD1 matching over 7 bases. Trimming removed 2 bases from V and 7 bases from J; junction bases left unmatched: 8. The CDR3 runs 15 residues. Germline assignment: CDR1 LGHNA and CDR2 YSLEER. The CDR3 region is CASSQLGQVRNIQYF. The CDR3 DNA reads as TGCGCCAGCAGCCAACTAGGACAGGTTCGGAACATTCAGTACTTC.

The rearrangement uses TRBV19 and TRBJ1-1; the D is unclear. The CDR3 has 10 amino acids. The germline V and J ends were trimmed by 10 bases and 1 base, with 4 bases remaining between them. From germline, CDR1 is LNHDA and CDR2 SQIVND (reference sequence). The CDR3 region is CATKNTEAFF. CDR3 DNA: TGTGCCACCAAGAACACTGAAGCTTTCTTT.

V is TRBV5-1 and J is TRBJ1-4; TRBD1 agrees at 8 bases. With 0 bases clipped from V and 4 bases from J, the junction kept 2 bases outside the gene matches. The CDR3 extends over 15 amino acids. In germline, CDR1 is SGHRS, CDR2 YFSETQ. The DNA for the CDR3 is TGCGCCAGCAGCTTGGGGACAGGGCATAATGAAAAACTGTTTTTT. This sequence encodes CASSLGTGHNEKLFF.

A single count supports this clone. V usage is TRBV7-2 and J usage is TRBJ2-1, with a weak D call TRBD2 (6 bases). Looked up from germline, CDR1 is SGHTA and CDR2 is FQGNSA. The CDR3 has 18 residues. V lost 5 bases to trimming and J lost 0 bases, with 20 bases between them. CDR3 protein: CASSVPRDFLGSYNEQFF. CDR3 nucleotides: TGTGCCAGCAGCGTACCTAGGGACTTCTTGGGCTCCTACAATGAGCAGTTCTTC.

The chain is built from TRBV27 and TRBJ2-7; D gene unclear. The V end lost 1 base, the J end lost 2 bases, and 12 bases lay between the germline ends. This CDR3 is 15 amino acids long. CDR1 and CDR2 (germline): MNHEY, SMNVEV (reference sequence). CDR3 DNA: TGTGCCAGCAGTTTATTTTTAGTGGGGACCTACGAGCAGTACTTC. It specifies CASSLFLVGTYEQYF.

The chain is built from TRBV9 and TRBJ2-3; D tentatively fits TRBD1 or TRBD2 (5 bases each). The V end was cut by 1 base, the J end by 3 bases, with 9 bases between. Germline CDR1 reads SGDLS; CDR2 reads YYNGEE. This CDR3 region has 14 residues. The CDR3 sequence: CASSVRGGTDTQYF. Written as DNA, the CDR3 is TGTGCCAGCAGCGTAAGGGGCGGGACAGATACGCAGTATTTT.

The chain joins TRBV7-9 to TRBJ1-1, with a weak D call TRBD1 (6 bases). Germline V gene lookup returns CDR1 SEHNR and CDR2 FQNEAQ (reference sequence). There are 16 residues in the CDR3. The V end was cut by 7 bases, the J end by 1 base, with 19 bases between. The DNA of the CDR3 is TGTGCCAGCAATTCCTTACCCGGGGGCTCGAACACTGAAGCTTTCTTT. Translated, it gives CASNSLPGGSNTEAFF.

The CDR3 DNA is TGTGCCAGCAGCACCCGGGACGAGAAAGAGACCCAGTACTTC. Its protein is CASSTRDEKETQYF. V and J are TRBV28 and TRBJ2-5; D is tentatively TRBD1 or TRBD2 (5 bases each). This CDR3 comprises 14 residues. V was trimmed by 6 bases and J by 3 bases, leaving 14 bases between them. Germline V gene data show CDR1 as MDHEN and CDR2 as SYDVKM.

The rearrangement uses TRBV7-9 and TRBJ2-3; 7 bases line up with TRBD1. The V segment lost 5 bases and the J segment 1 base; nucleotides outside the gene matches: 6. This CDR3 has 15 residues. Germline values: CDR1 SEHNR, CDR2 FQNEAQ (reference sequence). The CDR3 is CASSEHQGGTDTQYF. CDR3 nucleotides: TGTGCCAGCAGCGAACACCAGGGGGGCACAGATACGCAGTATTTT.

This chain joins TRBV10-2 and TRBJ1-2; D is perhaps TRBD1 (6 bases). The CDR3 runs to 12 residues. The V end was cut by 3 bases, the J end by 10 bases, with 12 bases between. Per the germline V gene, CDR1 is WSHSY and CDR2 is SAAADI. DNA of the CDR3: TGCGCCAGCAGTGACCCTTTGGGGGCCTACACCTTC. Its translation: CASSDPLGAYTF.

The chain joins TRBV2 to TRBJ2-3; no reliable D call. The CDR3 consists of 12 residues. Trimming removed 6 bases from V and 8 bases from J, with 12 bases in between. Germline V gene data show CDR1 as SNHLY and CDR2 as FYNNEI. CDR3 amino acids: CASRGPRVTQYF. CDR3 nucleotides: TGTGCCAGCAGAGGTCCACGGGTTACGCAGTATTTT.

The chain joins TRBV5-5 to TRBJ1-5; TRBD1 agrees at 7 bases. This CDR3 region has 18 residues. V lost 1 base to trimming and J lost 0 bases; unmatched junction nucleotides: 10. Germline CDR1 reads SGHKS; CDR2 reads YYEKEE (reference sequence). CDR3 residues: CASSLSTTTGISNQPQHF. For the CDR3, the DNA is TGTGCCAGCAGCTTGTCGACTACGACAGGGATTAGCAATCAGCCCCAGCATTTT.

The rearrangement joins TRBV5-4 to TRBJ1-2, with D possibly matching TRBD1 (6 bases). The ends were cut back, 4 bases at V and 8 bases at J, with 21 bases in the middle. This CDR3 comprises 15 residues. The germline V gene encodes CDR1 SGHNT and CDR2 YYREEE (reference sequence). In nucleotides, the CDR3 is TGTGCCAGCAGCAGCGGACAGATTCAAGGTCGGGGCTACACCTTC. Translating it yields CASSSGQIQGRGYTF.

CDR3 amino acids: CASSLEAGGPVEQFF. In DNA form, the CDR3 reads TGCGCCAGCAGCTTGGAGGCGGGAGGGCCGGTTGAGCAGTTCTTC. J is TRBJ2-1 and V is TRBV5-1; 9 positions match TRBD2. Trimming removed 0 bases from V and 9 bases from J; junction bases left unmatched: 7. Germline CDR1 reads SGHRS; CDR2 reads YFSETQ. The CDR3 covers 15 residues.